Sequencing of this T cell receptor beta chain was carried out in a study of blood T cell repertoires in COVID-19. Study-wide context: Specimens from acute and convalescent COVID-19 originated in the United States, Italy and Spain. T cells, B-cell-depleted T cells, or PBMCs provided the cDNA or gDNA that served as material.

Under the authors' procedure: Counts of nucleated cells, estimated from reference gene primer amplification, were obtained. Repertoires were generated with immunoSEQ multiplex PCR, while TCRdb's copy carries only in-frame clones and drops some. The DNA gave D and trimming, while V, J and clone size come from that table. The sample comprises roughly 410,000 clones, 89% of which are singletons, and less than 2% rests with the top ten. Seattle's enrolled individuals joined amid active infection and were then monitored longitudinally. The receptor was derived from a woman aged 40 to 50 with COVID-19, enrolled during active disease. Sequencing was done on a sample of peripheral blood.

The CDR3 loop reads CASSQDRQGAYMRDTEAFF. In DNA form, the CDR3 reads TGCGCCAGCAGCCAAGATCGGCAGGGGGCCTACATGAGGGACACTGAAGCTTTCTTT. This sequence joins TRBV4-1 and TRBJ1-1; 8 bases line up with TRBD1. V shed 0 bases, J shed 3 bases, and the junction held 15 bases outside the gene matches. Germline V gene sequence: CDR1 MGHRA, CDR2 YSYEKL. The CDR3 is made up of 19 amino acids.